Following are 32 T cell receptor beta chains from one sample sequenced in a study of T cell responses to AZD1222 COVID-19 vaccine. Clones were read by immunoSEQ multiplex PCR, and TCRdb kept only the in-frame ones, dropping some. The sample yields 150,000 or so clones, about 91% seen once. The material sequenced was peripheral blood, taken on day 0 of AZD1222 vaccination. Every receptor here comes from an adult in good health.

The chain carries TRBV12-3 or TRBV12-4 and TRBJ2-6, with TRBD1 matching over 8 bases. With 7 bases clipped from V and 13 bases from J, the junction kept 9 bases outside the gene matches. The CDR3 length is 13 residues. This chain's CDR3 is CASTDGQGRVLTF. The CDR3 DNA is TGTGCCAGCACCGACGGACAGGGTAGGGTCCTGACTTTC.

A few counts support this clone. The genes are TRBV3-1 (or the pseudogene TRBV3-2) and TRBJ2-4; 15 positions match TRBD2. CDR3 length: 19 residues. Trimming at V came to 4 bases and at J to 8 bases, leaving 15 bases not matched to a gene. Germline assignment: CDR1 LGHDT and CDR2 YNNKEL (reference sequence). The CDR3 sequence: CASSPLGTSGRRDKDIQYF. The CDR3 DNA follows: TGTGCCAGCAGCCCCCTGGGGACTAGCGGGAGGCGGGATAAGGACATTCAGTACTTC.

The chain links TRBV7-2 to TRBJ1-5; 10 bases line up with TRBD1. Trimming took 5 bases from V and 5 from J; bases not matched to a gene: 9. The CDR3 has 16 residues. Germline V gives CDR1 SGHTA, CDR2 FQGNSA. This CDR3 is CASSPHGTGVDQPQHF. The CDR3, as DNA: TGTGCCAGCAGCCCACACGGGACAGGGGTGGATCAGCCCCAGCATTTT.

CDR3 region: CASSPSSSYEQYF. CDR3 DNA: TGTGCCAGCAGCCCCAGCAGCTCCTACGAGCAGTACTTC. The V gene is TRBV28, the J gene TRBJ2-7; D gene unclear. This CDR3 has 13 residues. Trimming took off 6 bases at V and 0 bases at J, with 9 bases between the two ends. Germline V gene sequence: CDR1 MDHEN, CDR2 SYDVKM.

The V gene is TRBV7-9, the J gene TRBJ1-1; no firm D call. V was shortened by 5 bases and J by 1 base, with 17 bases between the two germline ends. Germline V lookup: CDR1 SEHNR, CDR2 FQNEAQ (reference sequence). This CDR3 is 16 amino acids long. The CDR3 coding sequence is TGTGCCAGCAGCCTTCCCAAGTCGTTGACGAACACTGAAGCTTTCTTT. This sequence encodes CASSLPKSLTNTEAFF.

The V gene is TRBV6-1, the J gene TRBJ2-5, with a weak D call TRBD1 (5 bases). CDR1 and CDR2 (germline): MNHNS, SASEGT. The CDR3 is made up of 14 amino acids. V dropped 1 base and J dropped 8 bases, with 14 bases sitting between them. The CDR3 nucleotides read TGTGCCAGCAGTGAAGAGGACACTGCTTCCACCCAGTACTTC. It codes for CASSEEDTASTQYF.

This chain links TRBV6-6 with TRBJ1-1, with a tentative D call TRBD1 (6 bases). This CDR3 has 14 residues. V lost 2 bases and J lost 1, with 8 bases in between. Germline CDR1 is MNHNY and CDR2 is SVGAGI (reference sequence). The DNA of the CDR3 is TGTGCCAGCAGTTACGCAGGGGCGAACACTGAAGCTTTCTTT. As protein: CASSYAGANTEAFF.

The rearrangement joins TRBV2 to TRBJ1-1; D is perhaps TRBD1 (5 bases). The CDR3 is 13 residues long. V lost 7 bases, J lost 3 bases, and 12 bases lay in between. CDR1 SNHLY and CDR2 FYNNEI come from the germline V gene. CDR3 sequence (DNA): TGTGCCAGCACGATCCCAGGGCACACTGAAGCTTTCTTT. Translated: CASTIPGHTEAFF.

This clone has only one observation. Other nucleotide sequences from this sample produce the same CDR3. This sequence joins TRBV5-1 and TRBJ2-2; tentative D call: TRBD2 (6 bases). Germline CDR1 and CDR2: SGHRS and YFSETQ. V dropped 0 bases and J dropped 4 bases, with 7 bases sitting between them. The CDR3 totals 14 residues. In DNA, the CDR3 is TGCGCCAGCAGCTTGGCCGGGAGCACCGGGGAGCTGTTTTTT. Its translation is CASSLAGSTGELFF. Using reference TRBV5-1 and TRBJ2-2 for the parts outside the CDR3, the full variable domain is KAGVTQTPRYLIKTRGQQVTLSCSPISGHRSVSWYQQTPGQGLQFLFEYFSETQRNKGNFPGRFSGRQFSNSRSEMNVSTLELGDSALYLCASSLAGSTGELFFGEGSRLTVL.

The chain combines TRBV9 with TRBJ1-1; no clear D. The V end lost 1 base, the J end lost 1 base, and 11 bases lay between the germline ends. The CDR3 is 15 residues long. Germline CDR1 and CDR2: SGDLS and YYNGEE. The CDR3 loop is CASSVQSGANTEAFF. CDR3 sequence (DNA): TGTGCCAGCAGCGTACAGTCAGGAGCGAACACTGAAGCTTTCTTT. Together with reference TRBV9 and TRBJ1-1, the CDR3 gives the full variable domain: DSGVTQTPKHLITATGQRVTLRCSPRSGDLSVYWYQQSLDQGLQFLIQYYNGEERAKGNILERFSAQQFPDLHSELNLSSLELGDSALYFCASSVQSGANTEAFFGQGTRLTVV.

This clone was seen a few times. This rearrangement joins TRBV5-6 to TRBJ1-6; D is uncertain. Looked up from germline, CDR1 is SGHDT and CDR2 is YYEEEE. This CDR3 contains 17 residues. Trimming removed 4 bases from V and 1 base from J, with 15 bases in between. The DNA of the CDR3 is TGTGCCAGCAGCCTTCAGCCCTGGGGTTCCTATAATTCACCCCTCCACTTT. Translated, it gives CASSLQPWGSYNSPLHF.

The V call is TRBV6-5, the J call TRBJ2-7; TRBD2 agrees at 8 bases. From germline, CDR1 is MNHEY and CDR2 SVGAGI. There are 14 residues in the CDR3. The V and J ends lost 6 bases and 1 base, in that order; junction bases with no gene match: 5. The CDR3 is CASSAGGGSYEQYF. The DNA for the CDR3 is TGTGCCAGCAGCGCGGGGGGCGGGTCCTACGAGCAGTACTTC.

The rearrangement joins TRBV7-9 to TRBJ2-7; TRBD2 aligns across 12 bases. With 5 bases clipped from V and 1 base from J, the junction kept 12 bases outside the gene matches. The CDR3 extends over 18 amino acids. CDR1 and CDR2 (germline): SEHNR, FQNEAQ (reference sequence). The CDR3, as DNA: TGTGCCAGCAGCCACCCAACTAGCGGGGGGCCACGATCCTACGAGCAGTACTTC. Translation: CASSHPTSGGPRSYEQYF.

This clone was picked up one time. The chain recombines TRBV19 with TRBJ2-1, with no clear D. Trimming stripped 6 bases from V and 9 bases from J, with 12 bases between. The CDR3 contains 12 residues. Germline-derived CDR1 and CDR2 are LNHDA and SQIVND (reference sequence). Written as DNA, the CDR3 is TGTGCCAGTAGCCCAGCCGAGCTTGAGCAGTTCTTC. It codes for CASSPAELEQFF. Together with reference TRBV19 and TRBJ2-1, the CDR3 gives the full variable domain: DGGITQSPKYLFRKEGQNVTLSCEQNLNHDAMYWYRQDPGQGLRLIYYSQIVNDFQKGDIAEGYSVSREKKESFPLTVTSAQKNPTAFYLCASSPAELEQFFGPGTRLTVL.

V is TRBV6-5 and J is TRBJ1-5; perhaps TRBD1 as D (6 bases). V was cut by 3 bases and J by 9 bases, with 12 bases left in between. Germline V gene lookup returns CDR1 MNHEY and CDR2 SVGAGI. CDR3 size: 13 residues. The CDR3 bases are TGTGCCAGCAGTTATGGGGGGCGCGGGCCCCAGCATTTT. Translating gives CASSYGGRGPQHF.

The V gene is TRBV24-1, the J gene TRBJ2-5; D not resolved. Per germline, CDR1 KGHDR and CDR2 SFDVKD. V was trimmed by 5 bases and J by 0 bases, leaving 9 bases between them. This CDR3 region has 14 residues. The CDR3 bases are TGTGCCACCAGTGCCGGCAGATACCAAGAGACCCAGTACTTC. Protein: CATSAGRYQETQYF.

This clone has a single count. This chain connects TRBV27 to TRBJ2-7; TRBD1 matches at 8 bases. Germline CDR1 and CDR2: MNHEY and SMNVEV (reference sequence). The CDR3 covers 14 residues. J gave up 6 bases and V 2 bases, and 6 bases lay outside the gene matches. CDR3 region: CASSLGQGTAEQYF. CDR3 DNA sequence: TGTGCCAGCAGTTTAGGACAGGGTACGGCCGAGCAGTACTTC.

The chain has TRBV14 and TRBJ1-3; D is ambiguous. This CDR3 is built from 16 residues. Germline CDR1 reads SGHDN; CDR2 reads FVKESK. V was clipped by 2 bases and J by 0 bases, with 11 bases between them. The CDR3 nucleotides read TGTGCCAGCAGCCAATTTCTCAGGCCCTCTGGAAACACCATATATTTT. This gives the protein CASSQFLRPSGNTIYF.

The CDR3 bases are TGTGCCAGTAGGACTGGGGGAGCCCCCACAGATACGCAGTATTTT. It encodes CASRTGGAPTDTQYF. J is TRBJ2-3 and V is TRBV19; D possibly matches TRBD1 or TRBD2 (5 bases each). The CDR3 covers 15 residues. The germline V gene encodes CDR1 LNHDA and CDR2 SQIVND (reference sequence). Trimming took 6 bases from V and 2 from J, leaving 15 bases between them.

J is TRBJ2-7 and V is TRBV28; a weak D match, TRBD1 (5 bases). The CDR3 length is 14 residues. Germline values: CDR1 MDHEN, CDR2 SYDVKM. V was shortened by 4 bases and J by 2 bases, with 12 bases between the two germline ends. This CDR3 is CASSSGQLTYEQYF. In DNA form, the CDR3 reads TGTGCCAGCAGTTCAGGGCAGCTAACCTACGAGCAGTACTTC.

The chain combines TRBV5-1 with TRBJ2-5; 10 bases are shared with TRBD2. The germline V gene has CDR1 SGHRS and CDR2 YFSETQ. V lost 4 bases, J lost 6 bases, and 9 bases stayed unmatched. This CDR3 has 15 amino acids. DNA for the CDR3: TGCGCCAGCAGCAACCCTAGCGGGAGTTTGCAGACCCAGTACTTC. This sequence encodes CASSNPSGSLQTQYF.

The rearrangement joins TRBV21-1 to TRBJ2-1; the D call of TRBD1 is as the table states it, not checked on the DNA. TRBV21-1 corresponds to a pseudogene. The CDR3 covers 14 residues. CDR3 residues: CARGQPYHYNEQFF. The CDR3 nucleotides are TGTGCCAGGGGACAGCCCTATCACTACAATGAGCAGTTCTTC.

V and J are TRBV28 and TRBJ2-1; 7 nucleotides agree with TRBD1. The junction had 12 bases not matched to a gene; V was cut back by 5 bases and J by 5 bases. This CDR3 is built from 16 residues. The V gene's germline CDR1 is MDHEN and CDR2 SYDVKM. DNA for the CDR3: TGTGCCAGCAGTACGCGAGGAGTCAGGGGGAACAATGAGCAGTTCTTC. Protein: CASSTRGVRGNNEQFF.

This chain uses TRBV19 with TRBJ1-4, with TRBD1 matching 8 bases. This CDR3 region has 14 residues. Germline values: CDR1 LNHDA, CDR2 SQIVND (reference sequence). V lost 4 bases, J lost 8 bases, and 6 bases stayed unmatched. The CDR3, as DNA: TGTGCCAGTAGTAGAGACAGGGGAACGGAAAAACTGTTTTTT. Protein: CASSRDRGTEKLFF. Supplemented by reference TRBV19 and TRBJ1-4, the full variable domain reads DGGITQSPKYLFRKEGQNVTLSCEQNLNHDAMYWYRQDPGQGLRLIYYSQIVNDFQKGDIAEGYSVSREKKESFPLTVTSAQKNPTAFYLCASSRDRGTEKLFFGSGTQLSVL.

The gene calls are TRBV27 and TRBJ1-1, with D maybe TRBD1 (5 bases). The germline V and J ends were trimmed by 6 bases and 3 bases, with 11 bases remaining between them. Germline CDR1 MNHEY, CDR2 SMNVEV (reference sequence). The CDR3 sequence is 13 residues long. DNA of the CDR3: TGTGCCAGCAGACTACAGGAGTACACTGAAGCTTTCTTT. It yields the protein CASRLQEYTEAFF.

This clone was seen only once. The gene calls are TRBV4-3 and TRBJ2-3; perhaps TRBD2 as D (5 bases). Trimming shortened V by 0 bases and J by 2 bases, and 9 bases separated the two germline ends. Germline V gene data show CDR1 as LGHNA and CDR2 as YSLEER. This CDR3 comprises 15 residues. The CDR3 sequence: CASSQEGSLTDTQYF. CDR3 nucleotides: TGCGCCAGCAGCCAAGAGGGGAGCCTCACAGATACGCAGTATTTT.

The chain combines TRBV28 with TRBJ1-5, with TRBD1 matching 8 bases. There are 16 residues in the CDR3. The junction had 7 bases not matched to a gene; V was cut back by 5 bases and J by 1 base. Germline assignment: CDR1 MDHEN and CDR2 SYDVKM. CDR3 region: CASSPDRVKSNQPQHF. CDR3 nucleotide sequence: TGTGCCAGCAGTCCGGACAGGGTTAAGAGCAATCAGCCCCAGCATTTT.

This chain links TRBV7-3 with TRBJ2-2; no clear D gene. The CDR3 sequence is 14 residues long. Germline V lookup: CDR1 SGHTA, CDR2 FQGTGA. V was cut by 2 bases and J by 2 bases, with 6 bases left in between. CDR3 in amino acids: CASSLWPNTGELFF. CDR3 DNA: TGTGCCAGCAGCTTATGGCCTAACACCGGGGAGCTGTTTTTT. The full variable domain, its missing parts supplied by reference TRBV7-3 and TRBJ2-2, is GAGVSQTPSNKVTEKGKYVELRCDPISGHTALYWYRQSLGQGPEFLIYFQGTGAADDSGLPNDRFFAVRPEGSVSTLKIQRTERGDSAVYLCASSLWPNTGELFFGEGSRLTVL.

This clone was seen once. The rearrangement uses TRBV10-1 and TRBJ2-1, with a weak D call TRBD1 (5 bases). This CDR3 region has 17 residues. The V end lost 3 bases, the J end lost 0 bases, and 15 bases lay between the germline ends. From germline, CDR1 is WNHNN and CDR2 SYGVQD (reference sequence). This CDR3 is CASSDTGSPSSYNEQFF. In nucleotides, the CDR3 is TGCGCCAGCAGTGATACAGGCTCCCCCAGCTCCTACAATGAGCAGTTCTTC.

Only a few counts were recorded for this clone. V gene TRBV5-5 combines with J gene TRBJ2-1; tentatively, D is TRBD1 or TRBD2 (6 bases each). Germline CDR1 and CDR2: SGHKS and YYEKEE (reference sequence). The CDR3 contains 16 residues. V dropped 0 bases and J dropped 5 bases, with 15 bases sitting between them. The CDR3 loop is CASSLVAPGGHNEQFF. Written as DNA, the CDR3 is TGTGCCAGCAGCTTGGTTGCCCCTGGGGGGCACAATGAGCAGTTCTTC.

The CDR3: CASSETAAGGLNEQFF. The CDR3 coding sequence is TGTGCCAGCAGCGAGACAGCAGCGGGGGGCCTCAATGAGCAGTTCTTC. This chain connects TRBV7-3 to TRBJ2-1, with TRBD2 identical over 9 bases. From germline, CDR1 is SGHTA and CDR2 FQGTGA. With V trimmed by 5 bases and J by 6 bases, 11 bases remained unmatched. The CDR3 loop spans 16 amino acids.

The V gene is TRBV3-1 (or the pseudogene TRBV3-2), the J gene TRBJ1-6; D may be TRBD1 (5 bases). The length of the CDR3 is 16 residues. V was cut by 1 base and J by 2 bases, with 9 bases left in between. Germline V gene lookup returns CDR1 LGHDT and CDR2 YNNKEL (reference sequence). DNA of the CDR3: TGTGCCAGCAGCCAAGCCGGCAGGGCCTATAATTCACCCCTCCACTTT. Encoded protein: CASSQAGRAYNSPLHF.